This T cell receptor beta chain is from a study of post-analysis software for immune sequencing data. Looking at the study overall: Disease courses included relapsing-remitting, secondary progressive and progressive-relapsing multiple sclerosis.

Unique molecular identifiers were present in the TCR beta cDNA libraries. When about 0.9 to 11 million T cells were used, they gave roughly 500,000 cDNA molecules. MiXCR, run by TCRdb on the PCR reads, gives a single entry per CDR3 protein. The sample lists 750,000 to 950,000 distinct CDR3 sequences; about 43% were seen once. Germline assignment: CDR1 LNHNV and CDR2 YYDKDF (reference sequence). The CDR3 length is 14 residues. V lost 4 bases, J lost 5 bases, and 4 bases stayed unmatched. Notes on this clonotype: Antigen: not known.

Points from the study as a whole: Multiple sclerosis patients showed significantly lower normalized Chao1 diversity than controls did. Strong co-clustering by F measure was seen for same-batch samples. Compared with controls, patients had more of five or six TRBV segments, including TRBV5-6, TRBV5-1 and TRBV20-1.

Sequencing was performed on blood. The clonotype comes from a girl aged 5 to 17 with multiple sclerosis. The V and J genes are TRBV15 and TRBJ2-1, with 8 bases fitting TRBD2. CDR3 sequence (DNA): TGTGCCACCAGCAACGGGAGGGCCGACAATGAGCAGTTCTTC. This sequence encodes CATSNGRADNEQFF.